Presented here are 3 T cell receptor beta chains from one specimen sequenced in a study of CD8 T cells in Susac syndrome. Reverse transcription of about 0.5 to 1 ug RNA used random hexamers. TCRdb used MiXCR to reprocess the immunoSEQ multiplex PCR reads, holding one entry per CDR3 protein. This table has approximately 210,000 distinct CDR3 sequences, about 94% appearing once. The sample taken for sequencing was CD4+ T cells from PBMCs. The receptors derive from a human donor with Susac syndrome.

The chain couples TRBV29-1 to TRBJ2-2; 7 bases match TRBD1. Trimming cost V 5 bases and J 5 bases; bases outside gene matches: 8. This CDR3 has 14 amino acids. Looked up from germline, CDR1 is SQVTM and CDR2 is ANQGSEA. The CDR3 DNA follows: TGCAGCGTTACTGAGGGGGCCGGAACCGGGGAGCTGTTTTTT. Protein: CSVTEGAGTGELFF.

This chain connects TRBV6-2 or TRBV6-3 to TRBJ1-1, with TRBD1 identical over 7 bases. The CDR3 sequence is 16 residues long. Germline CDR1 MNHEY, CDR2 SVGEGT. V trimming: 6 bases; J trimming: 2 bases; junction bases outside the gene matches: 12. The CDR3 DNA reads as TGTGCCAGCAGCCTCGACAGGGATAGATACAACACTGAAGCTTTCTTT. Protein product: CASSLDRDRYNTEAFF.

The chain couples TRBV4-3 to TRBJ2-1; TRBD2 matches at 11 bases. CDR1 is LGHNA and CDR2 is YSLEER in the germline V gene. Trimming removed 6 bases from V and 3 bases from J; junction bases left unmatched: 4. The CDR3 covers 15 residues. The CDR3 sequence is CASSQTSGDYNEQFF. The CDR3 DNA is TGCGCCAGCAGTCAGACTAGCGGGGACTACAATGAGCAGTTCTTC.